These 2 T cell receptor beta chains share one sample of origin, sequenced in a study of blood T cell repertoires in COVID-19. Sequencing used immunoSEQ multiplex PCR; TCRdb keeps in-frame clones, though not all of them. The data show about 70,000 clones, more than 80% seen once. The material sequenced was peripheral blood. These receptors were obtained from a man older than 75 with acute or convalescent COVID-19.

This clone was seen a single time. The chain uses TRBV28 and TRBJ1-5, with 12 bases identical to TRBD1. V trimming: 6 bases; J trimming: 6 bases; junction bases outside the gene matches: 3. This CDR3 has 14 amino acids. In germline, CDR1 is MDHEN, CDR2 SYDVKM. Here the CDR3 DNA reads TGTGCCAGCAGGGGACAGGGGGCCGCTCAGCCCCAGCATTTT. It translates to CASRGQGAAQPQHF.

The chain joins TRBV3-1 (or the pseudogene TRBV3-2) to TRBJ1-4; the D gene is possibly TRBD1 (5 bases). The germline CDR1 and CDR2 sequences are LGHDT and YNNKEL (reference sequence). Deletions cut 6 bases from V and 4 bases from J, with 12 bases between. The CDR3 runs 14 residues. The CDR3: CASSPGTFNEKLFF. Here the CDR3 DNA reads TGTGCCAGCAGTCCCGGGACTTTTAATGAAAAACTGTTTTTT.